The clone carrying this TCR beta chain showed up just a few times. The second PCR ran roughly 7 to 11 cycles with a sample-barcoded 5' primer and J-beta primers. TCRdb re-called the 5' RACE reads with MiXCR, one entry per CDR3 protein. The sample carries some 320,000 distinct CDR3 sequences, 27% recorded once. This CDR3 has 15 residues. Germline V CDR1 and CDR2: MDHEN, SYDVKM. The V and J ends lost 6 bases and 0 bases, in that order; junction bases with no gene match: 8. This sample stems from a study of blood T cells in healthy people across ages. Each donor had approximately 10 milliliters of peripheral blood drawn. No fewer than 5 micrograms of total RNA were isolated from every sample.

This clonotype originated in a woman in her 70s in good health. This chain links TRBV28 with TRBJ2-7, with 7 nucleotides matching TRBD1. The sequenced material came from blood. The DNA of the CDR3 is TGTGCCAGCAGGTTGGCAGGGGGACCCTCCTACGAGCAGTACTTC. Its translation is CASRLAGGPSYEQYF.